The rows below give T cell receptor beta chains drawn from one sample of a study of T cell responses to AZD1222 COVID-19 vaccine. TCRdb keeps only in-frame clones here, not all; method: immunoSEQ multiplex PCR. The sample contains about 92,000 clones, 88% of which appear only once. This material consisted of peripheral blood, taken on day 0 of AZD1222 vaccination. The receptors come from an adult in good health. Each CDR3 is given with its conserved first and last residue. D genes are given only for firm matches. Clone size is stated in some rows and not others, as once, few, many or a class when expanded.

>NA|TRBJ1-6|NA|TRBV7-8
CASSLVAAGANSPLHF
TGTGCCAGCAGCTTAGTGGCGGCAGGAGCTAATTCACCCCTCCACTTT
>TRBD1|TRBJ2-3|NA|TRBV9
CASTTDRGRTDTQYF
TGTGCCAGCACCACCGACAGGGGCCGCACAGATACGCAGTATTTT
>NA|TRBJ1-1|NA|TRBV7-2
CASSFLDWTTTEAFF
TGTGCCAGCAGTTTCCTTGACTGGACCACGACTGAAGCTTTCTTT
>NA|TRBJ2-1|NA|TRBV4-2
CASSQLADSYNEQFF
TGTGCCAGCAGCCAGCTAGCAGACTCCTACAATGAGCAGTTCTTC
>TRBD1|TRBJ2-3|NA|TRBV3-1/TRBV3-2
CASSQATGKAADTQYF
TGTGCCAGCAGCCAAGCGACAGGGAAGGCAGCAGATACGCAGTATTTT
>NA|TRBJ2-1|NA|TRBV6-2/TRBV6-3
CASSIMRGSEQFF
TGTGCCAGCAGTATAATGAGGGGTAGTGAGCAGTTCTTC
>TRBD2|TRBJ2-1|NA|TRBV11-3
CASSYGTSGRMDEQFF
TGTGCCAGCAGCTACGGGACTAGCGGGAGAATGGATGAGCAGTTCTTC
>NA|TRBJ2-2|NA|TRBV6-5
CASSLNPGNTGELFF
TGTGCCAGCAGTCTAAACCCAGGGAACACCGGGGAGCTGTTTTTT
>NA|TRBJ2-2|NA|TRBV28
CASSWIGVGELFF
TGTGCCAGCAGCTGGATAGGGGTCGGGGAGCTGTTTTTT
>TRBD2|TRBJ2-3|once|TRBV11-2
CASSYLPSGRFADTQYF
TGTGCCAGCAGCTACCTACCTAGCGGGAGGTTCGCAGATACGCAGTATTTT
>NA|TRBJ1-1|NA|TRBV28
CASTLGRRPLNTEAFF
TGTGCCAGCACCCTGGGGAGGAGACCCTTGAACACTGAAGCTTTCTTT
>NA|TRBJ2-5|NA|TRBV3-1/TRBV3-2
CASSHIATVETQYF
TGTGCCAGCAGCCATATAGCGACGGTCGAGACCCAGTACTTC
>NA|TRBJ1-3|few|TRBV7-2
CASSSSGGNTIYF
TGTGCCAGCAGCTCCAGTGGCGGAAACACCATATATTTT
>NA|TRBJ1-2|NA|TRBV4-1
CASSQFSSEGYTF
TGCGCCAGCAGCCAATTCAGCAGTGAGGGCTACACCTTC
>NA|TRBJ2-6|NA|TRBV6-5
CASTLSGAGANVLTF
TGTGCCAGCACGCTCTCGGGGGCTGGGGCCAACGTCCTGACTTTC
>NA|TRBJ1-2|NA|TRBV24-1
CATSDNTGYYGYTF
TGTGCCACCAGTGATAATACAGGGTACTATGGCTACACCTTC
>TRBD2|TRBJ2-3|NA|TRBV19
CASSMTGTSGTDTQYF
TGTGCCAGTAGTATGACCGGGACTAGCGGCACAGATACGCAGTATTTT
>NA|TRBJ1-1|NA|TRBV19
CASSIASRGRLLFNTEAFF
TGTGCCAGTAGTATAGCTTCAAGGGGGAGGTTACTTTTCAACACTGAAGCTTTCTTT
>NA|TRBJ1-6|NA|TRBV30
CAWSVYSPLHF
TGTGCCTGGAGTGTCTATTCACCCCTCCACTTT
>TRBD2|TRBJ2-3|NA|TRBV7-2
CASSLGLARADTQYF
TGTGCCAGCAGCTTAGGACTAGCAAGGGCGGATACGCAGTATTTT
>NA|TRBJ1-4|NA|TRBV5-1
CASSPESTAMGSTNEKLFF
TGCGCCAGCAGCCCCGAATCGACAGCGATGGGGTCAACTAATGAAAAACTGTTTTTT
>TRBD2|TRBJ2-1|NA|TRBV4-2
CASSQDSGRALNEQFF
TGTGCCAGCAGCCAAGATTCCGGGAGGGCCCTCAATGAGCAGTTCTTC
>NA|TRBJ1-5|NA|TRBV10-3
CAISESQSQPQHF
TGTGCCATCAGTGAGTCTCAGTCGCAGCCCCAGCATTTT
>NA|TRBJ2-5|NA|TRBV12-5
CASGLRPGGETQYF
TGTGCTAGTGGTTTGCGTCCCGGGGGAGAGACCCAGTACTTC
>NA|TRBJ2-1|NA|TRBV24-1
CATSDFKGISYNEQFF
TGTGCCACCAGTGATTTTAAAGGGATCTCCTACAATGAGCAGTTCTTC
>NA|TRBJ1-1|NA|TRBV10-3
CAISEQANTEAFF
TGTGCCATCAGTGAGCAGGCTAACACTGAAGCTTTCTTT
>TRBD2|TRBJ2-7|NA|TRBV19
CASSFTSGNYEQYF
TGTGCCAGTAGTTTCACTAGCGGGAACTACGAGCAGTACTTC
>TRBD1|TRBJ2-1|NA|TRBV6-1
CASSVDRGSYNEQFF
TGTGCCAGCAGTGTTGACAGGGGGTCCTACAATGAGCAGTTCTTC
>NA|TRBJ2-7|NA|TRBV28
CASSLEGYEQYF
TGTGCCAGCAGTTTAGAGGGATACGAGCAGTACTTC
>TRBD1|TRBJ2-1|large|TRBV4-2
CASSQLDRETNEQFF
TGTGCCAGCAGCCAATTGGACAGGGAGACGAATGAGCAGTTCTTC
>NA|TRBJ1-2|NA|TRBV4-1
CASSPPEGSAVASYGYTF
TGCGCCAGCAGCCCACCAGAAGGGTCCGCTGTAGCTTCCTATGGCTACACCTTC
>NA|TRBJ2-5|NA|TRBV11-2
CASSLELQGKETQYF
TGTGCCAGCAGCTTAGAGTTACAGGGAAAAGAGACCCAGTACTTC
>NA|TRBJ1-6|NA|TRBV6-5
CASSYSRYNSPLHF
TGTGCCAGCAGTTACTCAAGATACAATTCACCCCTCCACTTT
>TRBD1|TRBJ1-1|NA|TRBV10-1
CASSPGGSNTEAFF
TGCGCCAGCAGTCCAGGGGGTTCGAACACTGAAGCTTTCTTT
>TRBD1|TRBJ2-6|once|TRBV28
CASSRDRGLSGANVLTF
TGTGCCAGCAGTAGGGACAGGGGGCTGTCTGGGGCCAACGTCCTGACTTTC
>NA|TRBJ1-5|NA|TRBV4-1
CASSQVSSGYSNQPQHF
TGCGCCAGCAGCCAAGTTTCGTCAGGGTATAGCAATCAGCCCCAGCATTTT
>TRBD2|TRBJ2-1|NA|TRBV6-2/TRBV6-3
CASSLPSGRATTQQFF
TGTGCCAGCAGTCTGCCAAGCGGGAGGGCCACTACTCAGCAGTTCTTC
>NA|TRBJ2-5|NA|TRBV28
CASARHQETQYF
TGTGCCAGCGCCCGGCACCAAGAGACCCAGTACTTC
>NA|TRBJ1-1|NA|TRBV12-5
CASSWGYDTEAFF
TGTGCTAGTAGCTGGGGGTACGACACTGAAGCTTTCTTT
>NA|TRBJ1-1|NA|TRBV12-3/TRBV12-4
CASQGTEAFF
TGTGCCAGCCAGGGCACTGAAGCTTTCTTT
>TRBD2|TRBJ2-1|NA|TRBV3-1/TRBV3-2
CASSRSGRGSYNEQFF
TGTGCCAGCAGCCGTAGCGGGAGAGGCTCCTACAATGAGCAGTTCTTC
>NA|TRBJ2-3|NA|TRBV6-2/TRBV6-3
CASSYSDPNAQYF
TGTGCCAGCAGTTACTCGGATCCGAATGCGCAGTATTTT
>TRBD1|TRBJ1-4|NA|TRBV7-9
CASSFTGQGTGEKLFF
TGTGCCAGCAGCTTCACCGGACAGGGGACGGGTGAAAAACTGTTTTTT
>TRBD2|TRBJ2-2|NA|TRBV2
CASSRSGSSTGELFF
TGTGCCAGCAGCCGTAGCGGGAGTTCCACCGGGGAGCTGTTTTTT
>TRBD1|TRBJ2-3|NA|TRBV6-1
CASSALRTGYPSTDTQYF
TGTGCCAGCAGTGCCCTTCGGACAGGGTACCCTAGCACAGATACGCAGTATTTT
>NA|TRBJ1-3|NA|TRBV6-2/TRBV6-3
CASSYSGGRGNTIYF
TGTGCCAGCAGTTACTCTGGAGGGCGAGGAAACACCATATATTTT
>TRBD2|TRBJ2-7|NA|TRBV4-1
CASSLTPRLASEQYF
TGCGCCAGCAGCCTTACACCCCGACTAGCGAGTGAGCAGTACTTC
>NA|TRBJ2-1|few|TRBV7-9
CASSPPPPGLADYNEQFF
TGTGCCAGCAGCCCCCCTCCCCCTGGGCTAGCAGATTACAATGAGCAGTTCTTC
>TRBD1|TRBJ2-5|NA|TRBV5-4
CASSRQGWAQYF
TGTGCCAGCAGCCGACAGGGTTGGGCCCAGTACTTC
>TRBD1|TRBJ2-7|NA|TRBV6-1
CASSEVWDSSFSYEQYF
TGTGCCAGCAGTGAAGTATGGGACAGCTCCTTCTCCTACGAGCAGTACTTC
>TRBD1|TRBJ1-4|NA|TRBV19
CASSPGTGKVATNEKLFF
TGTGCCAGTAGTCCAGGGACAGGGAAAGTTGCAACTAATGAAAAACTGTTTTTT
>TRBD2|TRBJ2-7|NA|TRBV5-4
CASSLDSGINEQYF
TGTGCCAGCAGCTTGGATAGCGGGATCAACGAGCAGTACTTC
>TRBD1|TRBJ2-7|few|TRBV6-7
CASSYPKRDRGRCEQYF
TGTGCCAGCAGTTACCCTAAACGGGACAGGGGAAGATGCGAGCAGTACTTC
>NA|TRBJ2-2|NA|TRBV27
CASSSGTSSWAATGELFF
TGTGCCAGCAGCTCCGGGACTTCCTCTTGGGCGGCGACCGGGGAGCTGTTTTTT
>NA|TRBJ2-1|NA|TRBV11-1
CASSRGTDSTYNEQFF
TGTGCCAGCAGCCGAGGGACCGACTCCACCTACAATGAGCAGTTCTTC